This TCR beta chain was sequenced during a study of blood T cells in healthy people across ages. Germline V gives CDR1 MNHEY, CDR2 SMNVEV (reference sequence). The germline V and J ends were trimmed by 1 base and 4 bases, with 8 bases remaining between them. This CDR3 is built from 13 residues. Together with a sample-barcoded 5' primer, a J-beta primer mix was included in a second PCR lasting roughly 6 to 12 cycles. Each CDR3 protein gets one entry after TCRdb re-called the 5' RACE reads with MiXCR. This sample has some 1.4 million distinct CDR3 sequences, with around two fifths found just once. The chain combines TRBV27 with TRBJ2-7; D remains ambiguous. Sequenced: blood. This receptor was obtained from a woman aged 18-29 years in good health. CDR3 nucleotides: TGTGCCAGCAGTTTATTCGCCGGGTACGAGCAGTACTTC. Amino acids: CASSLFAGYEQYF.